Listed below are T cell receptor beta chains from one sample, sequenced in a study of monozygotic twins with inflammatory bowel disease. TCRdb re-called the 5' RACE reads and catalogs CDR3 proteins one per entry, DNA excluded. The record lists about 420,000 distinct CDR3 sequences, of which the ten most abundant hold roughly 2.5%. Sequenced material: blood. The receptors stem from a human donor with ulcerative colitis or Crohn's disease, or a healthy co-twin of an affected twin (not recorded which). Both conserved end residues are part of each CDR3.

TRBV20-1	TRBJ2-7	CSASGSSYEQYF
TRBV7-9	TRBJ2-3	CASSPRPRLDTQYF
TRBV27	TRBJ1-1	CASSVTVNTEAFF
TRBV28	TRBJ2-5	CASSRLSSGSETQYF
TRBV5-1	TRBJ1-3	CASGDRNSGNTIYF
TRBV29-1	TRBJ1-1	CSVSRNTEAFF
TRBV25-1	TRBJ2-1	CASSARQGAGGVFTHNEQFF
TRBV5-1	TRBJ2-7	CASSLESAMPYEQYF
TRBV12-3/TRBV12-4	TRBJ2-3	CASSTMDSAYTDTQYF
TRBV5-1	TRBJ2-1	CASSLVGGGAPYNEQFF
TRBV28	TRBJ1-5	CATYRQGNQPQHF
TRBV7-6	TRBJ1-3	CASSFLGDEGPNTIYF
TRBV5-1	TRBJ2-1	CASSWGSREEQFF
TRBV5-5	TRBJ2-1	CASSETSGPYNEQFF
TRBV11-2	TRBJ2-1	CASSLDFRGIWFNQGSYNEQFF
TRBV30	TRBJ2-2	CAWSAGQGELFF
TRBV29-1	TRBJ2-2	CSVGQGYTGELFF
TRBV28	TRBJ1-6	CASSMDSSYNSPLHF
TRBV13	TRBJ1-2	CASSLGGTISDGYTF
TRBV20-1	TRBJ2-3	CSAKDYTDTQYF
TRBV27	TRBJ2-3	CASSLRMSGSTDTQYF
TRBV29-1	TRBJ1-2	CSDDRDVYGYTF
TRBV7-2	TRBJ1-5	CASSLVGQDNQPQHF
TRBV20-1	TRBJ2-7	CSARGPPTSGFINSYEQYF
TRBV20-1	TRBJ2-5	CSAKRGGETQYF
TRBV7-6	TRBJ1-6	CASSSGEGSPLHF
TRBV5-1	TRBJ1-2	CASSLDQGTGYTF
TRBV20-1	TRBJ2-7	CSAHQAGRADYEQYF
TRBV29-1	TRBJ2-1	CSGRTSGAVYNEQFF
TRBV29-1	TRBJ2-7	CSVLIGSALSEQYF
TRBV27	TRBJ2-7	CASSYRLAGQYF
TRBV20-1	TRBJ2-4	CSASPAKNIQYF